The clone carrying this T cell receptor beta chain appeared many times. These data originate in a study of T cells in Graves' hyperthyroidism and ophthalmopathy. Study at large: Peripheral blood collection took place at initial diagnosis, before any treatment.

Patients affected by ophthalmopathy presented a Clinical Activity Score of at least 3, a NOSPECS grade of at least 4, and disease duration below 3 months. Those patients with uncontrolled infection, other autoimmune disease, pregnancy or lactation were excluded. RNA transcripts provided the source from which TCR beta CDR3 regions were amplified. TCR CDR3 underwent first-round RT-PCR with the HTBI primer set. TCRdb re-analysed the multiplex PCR reads in MiXCR, keeping a single row per CDR3 protein. The sample holds 240,000 or so distinct CDR3 sequences; roughly 15% are singletons and the top ten take around 30%. Germline CDR1 is SGHTA and CDR2 is FQGNSA. J was trimmed by 6 bases and V by 0 bases; bases with no gene match: 4. This CDR3 has 15 residues.

The V and J genes are TRBV7-2 and TRBJ2-7; TRBD2 matches 11 bases. The sequence derives from a woman younger than 30 with Graves' ophthalmopathy. The source material was blood. The CDR3 nucleotides are TGTGCCAGCAGCTTAGCGGTAGCGGGAGGGCTCGAGCAGTACTTC. Its translation is CASSLAVAGGLEQYF. Based on the CDR3 plus reference TRBV7-2 and TRBJ2-7, the full variable domain is GAGVSQSPSNKVTEKGKDVELRCDPISGHTALYWYRQSLGQGLEFLIYFQGNSAPDKSGLPSDRFSAERTGGSVSTLTIQRTQQEDSAVYLCASSLAVAGGLEQYFGPGTRLTVT.